This TCR beta chain comes out of a study of blood T cell repertoires in COVID-19. Study-wide context: The analysed material was cDNA or gDNA that came from T cells, B-cell-depleted T cells, or PBMCs.

This clone was seen many times. Authors' analysis steps: How many nucleated cells were present was estimated from reference gene primer amplification. The protocol was immunoSEQ multiplex PCR, while the TCRdb copy is restricted to in-frame clones and leaves out a portion. V, J and clone size are those of that table, while D and trimming were read from the DNA. The repertoire includes a few hundred thousand clones, 84% of them detected once, and approximately 3% sits in the top ten. The receptor's source is a woman aged 30 to 39 who had recovered from COVID-19. Sequencing input: peripheral blood.

CDR3 in DNA: TGCGCCAGCAGCTTGGAAATCGGGGGTTACGAGCAGTACTTC. This encodes CASSLEIGGYEQYF. The chain joins TRBV5-1 to TRBJ2-7; D might be TRBD2 (6 bases). The CDR3 extends over 14 amino acids. Germline assignment: CDR1 SGHRS and CDR2 YFSETQ. V lost 0 bases and J lost 4, with 11 bases in between.